The 2 T cell receptor beta chains listed next were all sequenced from one sample in a study of cytomegalovirus exposure and HLA in healthy donors. This PCR relied on a set of 60 Vbeta primers and 13 Jbeta primers. TCRdb keeps only in-frame clones here, not all; method: immunoSEQ multiplex PCR. The sample consists of about 160,000 clones, 80% of them appearing once. The sequencing sample was made of PBMCs. The receptor source for this set is a man aged 25 to 40 in good health and CMV-seronegative.

This clone was seen a handful of times. The chain recombines TRBV28 with TRBJ1-2, with D hard to call. From germline, CDR1 is MDHEN and CDR2 SYDVKM. The CDR3 totals 11 residues. The V and J ends lost 9 bases and 8 bases respectively, with 13 bases between them. In DNA, the CDR3 is TGTGCCAGTCCACGGGGTGGCGGCTACACCTTC. Translation gives CASPRGGGYTF.

The chain uses TRBV30 and TRBJ1-6; maybe TRBD1 (5 bases). Trimming took 1 base from V and 9 from J, leaving 10 bases between them. The CDR3 contains 13 residues. Germline CDR1 and CDR2: GTSNPN and SVGIG (reference sequence). CDR3 residues: CAWSAGRGSPLHF. CDR3 coding DNA: TGTGCCTGGAGTGCGGGGCGGGGTTCACCCCTCCACTTT.